The 14 T cell receptor beta chains reported below all come from one sample, sequenced in a study of a mutant IDH1 vaccine in newly diagnosed glioma. Time point indicated: week 35, safety follow-up. Each dose of the vaccine consisted of 300 ug of mutant IDH1 20-mer peptide, with topical imiquimod. These receptors have no known antigen. This table comes from immunoSEQ multiplex PCR, and its TCRdb copy is limited to in-frame clones, with some not included. The sample has 45,000 or so clones, approximately 90% seen once; the top ten hold 4.5% to 6%. The source material was PBMCs, sampled from a glioma patient whose treatment included an IDH1 peptide vaccine. The source of these receptors is a woman in her thirties or forties with glioma.

V usage is TRBV7-8 and J usage is TRBJ1-1; 7 nucleotides line up with TRBD1. The CDR3 runs to 16 residues. The V segment lost 4 bases and the J segment 0 bases; nucleotides outside the gene matches: 8. Germline CDR1 reads SGHVS; CDR2 reads FQNEAQ. The CDR3 DNA reads TGTGCCAGCAGCTCAGATACAGGGGCTTTGAACACTGAAGCTTTCTTT. This gives the protein CASSSDTGALNTEAFF. The variable domain in full, with the rest retrieved from reference TRBV7-8 and TRBJ1-1, is GAGVSQSPRYKVAKRGQDVALRCDPISGHVSLFWYQQALGQGPEFLTYFQNEAQLDKSGLPSDRFFAERPEGSVSTLKIQRTQQEDSAVYLCASSSDTGALNTEAFFGQGTRLTVV.

This chain joins TRBV18 and TRBJ2-2; D not certain. The CDR3 consists of 15 residues. V was pared by 4 bases and J by 2 bases, with 11 bases between. In germline, CDR1 is KGHSH, CDR2 LQKENI. The CDR3, as DNA: TGTGCCAGCTCACTTTCGGCAGGCAACACCGGGGAGCTGTTTTTT. Its protein product is CASSLSAGNTGELFF.

This chain uses TRBV5-1 with TRBJ1-3; D gene unclear. Trimming left V 3 bases short and J 2 bases short, with 6 bases between. Germline V lookup: CDR1 SGHRS, CDR2 YFSETQ. The CDR3 has 13 amino acids. CDR3 sequence: CASSYDPGNTIYF. CDR3 nucleotide sequence: TGCGCCAGCAGCTACGATCCTGGAAACACCATATATTTT.

This chain links TRBV6-4 with TRBJ1-1, with a weak D call TRBD1 (6 bases). The germline V gene encodes CDR1 MRHNA and CDR2 SNTAGT. Trimming shortened V by 0 bases and J by 8 bases, and 13 bases separated the two germline ends. CDR3 length: 14 residues. CDR3 residues: CASSDSRGSNEAFF. CDR3 sequence (DNA): TGTGCCAGCAGTGACTCGAGGGGGTCTAACGAAGCTTTCTTT.

V and J are TRBV7-2 and TRBJ1-1; no definite D call. V lost 7 bases, J lost 1 base, and 10 bases lay in between. Germline values: CDR1 SGHTA, CDR2 FQGNSA. CDR3 size: 13 residues. As DNA, the CDR3 is TGTGCCAGCACCGATACAGAGAACACTGAAGCTTTCTTT. It encodes CASTDTENTEAFF.

The chain combines TRBV11-3 with TRBJ2-3, with D perhaps matching TRBD1 (7 bases). Trimming removed 5 bases from V and 1 base from J, with 13 bases in between. The CDR3 loop spans 15 amino acids. Germline-derived CDR1 and CDR2 are SGHNT and YENEEA. The CDR3 DNA reads TGTGCCAGCAGCGGTACAGGGGAGGGCACAGATACGCAGTATTTT. Translation gives CASSGTGEGTDTQYF.

The rearrangement joins TRBV13 to TRBJ1-1; possibly TRBD1 for D (6 bases). Trimming pared 3 bases from V and 3 bases from J, leaving 11 bases between. The CDR3 loop spans 14 amino acids. The V gene's germline CDR1 is PRHDT and CDR2 FYEKMQ (reference sequence). In nucleotides, the CDR3 is TGTGCCAGCAGCTTTGGTAGGGGGTACACTGAAGCTTTCTTT. It encodes CASSFGRGYTEAFF.

The chain combines TRBV2 with TRBJ1-2; 7 nucleotides line up with TRBD1. CDR1 is SNHLY, CDR2 FYNNEI, per germline. V shed 6 bases and J 0 bases; nucleotides not matched to a gene: 7. CDR3 length: 15 residues. CDR3 in DNA: TGTGCCAGCAGACGGGGACAGCGAGCTAACTATGGCTACACCTTC. The encoded protein is CASRRGQRANYGYTF.

The chain recombines TRBV4-2 with TRBJ2-2; 11 bases match TRBD2. This CDR3 has 16 residues. CDR1 LGHNA and CDR2 YNFKEQ come from the germline V gene. The V gene end was trimmed by 5 bases and the J gene end by 7 bases; junction bases not matched to a gene: 9. The CDR3, as DNA: TGTGCCAGCAGCGAACCTAGCGGGGGGAGGGGCGGGGAGCTGTTTTTT. It codes for CASSEPSGGRGGELFF.

The CDR3 DNA sequence: TGTGCCAGCAGTCCAGGGGGCAGGGAGCACGAGCAGTACTTC. Residues: CASSPGGREHEQYF. The rearrangement links TRBV6-1 to TRBJ2-7; 8 nucleotides agree with TRBD1. This CDR3 contains 14 residues. CDR1 is MNHNS and CDR2 is SASEGT in the germline V gene. With V trimmed by 5 bases and J by 5 bases, 8 bases remained unmatched.

This sequence joins TRBV6-6 and TRBJ1-2, with D tentatively TRBD1 (6 bases). This CDR3 comprises 13 residues. V dropped 5 bases and J dropped 8 bases, with 15 bases sitting between them. CDR1 and CDR2 from the germline V gene are MNHNY and SVGAGI (reference sequence). CDR3: CASSQAGARGYTF. CDR3 DNA sequence: TGTGCCAGCAGTCAAGCAGGGGCGCGGGGCTACACCTTC.

The J gene is TRBJ1-6, the V gene TRBV14, with D unclear. The CDR3 totals 15 residues. Germline CDR1 SGHDN, CDR2 FVKESK. Trimming took off 3 bases at V and 7 bases at J, with 13 bases between the two ends. The CDR3 sequence is CASSHLPIGNSPLHF. The CDR3 DNA reads TGTGCCAGCAGCCACCTGCCCATCGGGAATTCACCCCTCCACTTT.

This chain joins TRBV25-1 and TRBJ1-5; no clear D gene. CDR1 is MGHDK and CDR2 is SYGVNS in the germline V gene. CDR3 size: 14 residues. V lost 4 bases to trimming and J lost 0 bases, with 7 bases between them. Here the CDR3 DNA reads TGTGCCAGCAGTGTCGGAGGTAGCAATCAGCCCCAGCATTTT. It encodes CASSVGGSNQPQHF.

The J gene is TRBJ1-5, the V gene TRBV6-5; D remains ambiguous. CDR1 is MNHEY, CDR2 SVGAGI, per germline. Trimming shortened V by 6 bases and J by 1 base, and 13 bases separated the two germline ends. CDR3 size: 15 residues. CDR3 nucleotides: TGTGCCAGCAGGGGGTCCTTTGGGAGCAATCAGCCCCAGCATTTT. This gives the protein CASRGSFGSNQPQHF.